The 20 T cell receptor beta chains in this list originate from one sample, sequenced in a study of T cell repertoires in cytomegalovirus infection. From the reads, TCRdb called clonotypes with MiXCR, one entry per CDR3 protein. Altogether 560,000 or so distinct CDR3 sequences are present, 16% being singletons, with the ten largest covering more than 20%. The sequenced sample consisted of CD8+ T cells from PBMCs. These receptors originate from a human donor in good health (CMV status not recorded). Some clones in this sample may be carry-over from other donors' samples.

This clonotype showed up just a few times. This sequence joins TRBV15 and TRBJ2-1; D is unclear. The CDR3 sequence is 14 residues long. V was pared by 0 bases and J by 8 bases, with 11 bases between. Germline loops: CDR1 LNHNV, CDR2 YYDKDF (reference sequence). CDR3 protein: CATSRDRRVDEQFF. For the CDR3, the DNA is TGTGCCACCAGCAGAGATCGTCGGGTCGATGAGCAGTTCTTC.

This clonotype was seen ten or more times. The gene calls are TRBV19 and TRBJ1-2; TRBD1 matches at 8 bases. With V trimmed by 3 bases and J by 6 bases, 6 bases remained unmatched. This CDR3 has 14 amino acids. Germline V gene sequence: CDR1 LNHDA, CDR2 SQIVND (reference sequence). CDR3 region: CASSMDRVVDGYTF. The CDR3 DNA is TGTGCCAGTAGTATGGACAGGGTGGTTGATGGCTACACCTTC.

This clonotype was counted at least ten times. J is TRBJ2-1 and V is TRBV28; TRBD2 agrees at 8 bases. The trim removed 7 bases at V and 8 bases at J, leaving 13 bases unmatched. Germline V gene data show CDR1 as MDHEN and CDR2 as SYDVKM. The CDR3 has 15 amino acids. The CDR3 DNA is TGTGCCAGCAAACTGACTAGCGTGCCACCCCATGAGCAGTTCTTC. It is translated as CASKLTSVPPHEQFF.

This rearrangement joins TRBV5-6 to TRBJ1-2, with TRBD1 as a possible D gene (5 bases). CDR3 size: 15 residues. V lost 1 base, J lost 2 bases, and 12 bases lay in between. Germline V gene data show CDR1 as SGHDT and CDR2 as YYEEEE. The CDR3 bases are TGTGCCAGCAGCTTGTTGCGGGACCACAACTATGGCTACACCTTC. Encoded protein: CASSLLRDHNYGYTF. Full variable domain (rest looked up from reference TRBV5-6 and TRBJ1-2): DAGVTQSPTHLIKTRGQQVTLRCSPKSGHDTVSWYQQALGQGPQFIFQYYEEEERQRGNFPDRFSGHQFPNYSSELNVNALLLGDSALYLCASSLLRDHNYGYTFGSGTRLTVV.

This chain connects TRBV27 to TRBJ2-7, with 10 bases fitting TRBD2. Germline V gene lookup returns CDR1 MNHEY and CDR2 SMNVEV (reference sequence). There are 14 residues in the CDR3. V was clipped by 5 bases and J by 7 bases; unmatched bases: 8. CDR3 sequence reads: CASSSGRAQREQYF. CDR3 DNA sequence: TGTGCCAGCAGTAGCGGGAGGGCCCAAAGGGAGCAGTACTTC.

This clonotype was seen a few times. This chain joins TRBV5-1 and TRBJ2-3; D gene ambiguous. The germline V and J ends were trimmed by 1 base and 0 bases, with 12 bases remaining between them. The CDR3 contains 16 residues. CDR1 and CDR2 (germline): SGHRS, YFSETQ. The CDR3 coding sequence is TGCGCCAGCAGCTTGATCAGCCAACCTAGCACAGATACGCAGTATTTT. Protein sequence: CASSLISQPSTDTQYF. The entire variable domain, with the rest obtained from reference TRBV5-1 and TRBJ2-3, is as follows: KAGVTQTPRYLIKTRGQQVTLSCSPISGHRSVSWYQQTPGQGLQFLFEYFSETQRNKGNFPGRFSGRQFSNSRSEMNVSTLELGDSALYLCASSLISQPSTDTQYFGPGTRLTVL.

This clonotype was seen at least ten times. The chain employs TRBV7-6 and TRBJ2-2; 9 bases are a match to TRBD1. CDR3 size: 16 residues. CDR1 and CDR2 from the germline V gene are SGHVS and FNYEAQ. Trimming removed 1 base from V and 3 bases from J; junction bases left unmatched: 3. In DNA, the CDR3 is TGTGCCAGCAGCTTAGATGACAGGGGGTACACCGGGGAGCTGTTTTTT. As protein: CASSLDDRGYTGELFF.

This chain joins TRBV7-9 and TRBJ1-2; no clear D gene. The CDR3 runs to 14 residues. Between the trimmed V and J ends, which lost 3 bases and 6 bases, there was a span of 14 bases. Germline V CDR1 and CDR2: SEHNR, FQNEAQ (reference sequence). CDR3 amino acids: CASSFLAASDGYTF. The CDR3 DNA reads TGTGCCAGCAGCTTTTTGGCAGCGAGTGATGGCTACACCTTC.

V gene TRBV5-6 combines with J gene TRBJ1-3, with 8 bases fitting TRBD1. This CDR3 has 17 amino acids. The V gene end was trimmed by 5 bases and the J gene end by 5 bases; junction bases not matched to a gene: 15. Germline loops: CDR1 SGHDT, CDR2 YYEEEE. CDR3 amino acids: CASSSPPGTGARNTIYF. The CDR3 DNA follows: TGTGCCAGCAGTTCTCCCCCCGGGACAGGCGCTCGAAACACCATATATTTT. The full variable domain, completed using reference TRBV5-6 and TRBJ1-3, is DAGVTQSPTHLIKTRGQQVTLRCSPKSGHDTVSWYQQALGQGPQFIFQYYEEEERQRGNFPDRFSGHQFPNYSSELNVNALLLGDSALYLCASSSPPGTGARNTIYFGEGSWLTVV.

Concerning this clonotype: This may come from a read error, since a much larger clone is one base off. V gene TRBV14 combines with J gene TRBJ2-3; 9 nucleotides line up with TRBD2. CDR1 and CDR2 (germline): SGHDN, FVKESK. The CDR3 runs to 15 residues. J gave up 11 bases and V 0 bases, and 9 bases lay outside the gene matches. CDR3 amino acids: CASSQEIAGEKRQYF. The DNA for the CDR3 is TGTGCCAGCAGCCAAGAAATAGCGGGAGAGAAAAGGCAGTATTTT.

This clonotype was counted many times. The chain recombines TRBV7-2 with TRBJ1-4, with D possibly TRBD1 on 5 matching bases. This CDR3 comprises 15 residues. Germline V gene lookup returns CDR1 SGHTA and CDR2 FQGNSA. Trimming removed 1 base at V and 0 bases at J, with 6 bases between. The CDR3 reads CASSLDRSTNEKLFF. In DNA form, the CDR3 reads TGTGCCAGCAGCTTAGACAGGTCAACTAATGAAAAACTGTTTTTT.

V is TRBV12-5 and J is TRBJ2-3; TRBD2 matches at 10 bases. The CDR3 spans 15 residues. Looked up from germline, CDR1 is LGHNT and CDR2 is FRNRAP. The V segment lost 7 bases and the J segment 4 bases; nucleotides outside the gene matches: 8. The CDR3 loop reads CASVERGGRADTQYF. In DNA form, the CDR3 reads TGTGCTAGTGTCGAGCGGGGGGGCCGCGCAGATACGCAGTATTTT.

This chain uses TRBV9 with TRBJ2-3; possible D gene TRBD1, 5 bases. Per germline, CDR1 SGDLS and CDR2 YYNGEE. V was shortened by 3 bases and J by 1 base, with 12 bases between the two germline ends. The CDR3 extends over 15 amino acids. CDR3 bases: TGTGCCAGCAGCGAAGAGGCCAGGGGCACAGATACGCAGTATTTT. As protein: CASSEEARGTDTQYF.

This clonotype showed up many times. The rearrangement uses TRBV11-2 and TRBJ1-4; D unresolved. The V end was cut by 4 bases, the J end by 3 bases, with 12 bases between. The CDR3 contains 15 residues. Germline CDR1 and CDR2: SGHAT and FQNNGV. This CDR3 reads CASSSTEFPNEKLFF. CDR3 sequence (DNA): TGTGCCAGCAGCTCAACAGAGTTCCCTAATGAAAAACTGTTTTTT.

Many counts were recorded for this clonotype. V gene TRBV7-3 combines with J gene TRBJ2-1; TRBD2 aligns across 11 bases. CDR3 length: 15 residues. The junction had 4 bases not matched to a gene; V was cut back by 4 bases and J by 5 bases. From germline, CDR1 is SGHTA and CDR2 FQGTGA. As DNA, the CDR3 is TGTGCCAGCAGCTCCGGGACTAGCGGCCACAATGAGCAGTTCTTC. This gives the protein CASSSGTSGHNEQFF. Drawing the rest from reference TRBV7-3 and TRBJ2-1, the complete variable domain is GAGVSQTPSNKVTEKGKYVELRCDPISGHTALYWYRQSLGQGPEFLIYFQGTGAADDSGLPNDRFFAVRPEGSVSTLKIQRTERGDSAVYLCASSSGTSGHNEQFFGPGTRLTVL.

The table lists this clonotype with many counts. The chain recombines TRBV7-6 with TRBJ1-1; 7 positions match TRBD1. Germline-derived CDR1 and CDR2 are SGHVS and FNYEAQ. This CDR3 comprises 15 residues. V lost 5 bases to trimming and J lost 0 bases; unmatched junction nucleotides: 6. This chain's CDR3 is CASSGRQGLNTEAFF. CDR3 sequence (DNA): TGTGCCAGCAGCGGTCGACAGGGCCTGAACACTGAAGCTTTCTTT.

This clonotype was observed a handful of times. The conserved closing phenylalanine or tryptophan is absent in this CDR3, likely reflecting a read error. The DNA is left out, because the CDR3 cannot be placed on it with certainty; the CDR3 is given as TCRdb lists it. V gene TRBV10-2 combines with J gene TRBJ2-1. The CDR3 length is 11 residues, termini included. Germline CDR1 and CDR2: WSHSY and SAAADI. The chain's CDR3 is CASSDYNEQLL.

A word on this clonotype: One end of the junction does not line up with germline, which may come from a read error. The CDR3 is CASSLQVYEPYF. Here the CDR3 DNA reads TGTGCAAGCAGCTTACAAGTGTACGAGCCGTACTTC. This rearrangement joins TRBV7-8 to TRBJ2-7; D gene ambiguous. Germline V lookup: CDR1 SGHVS, CDR2 FQNEAQ. CDR3 size: 12 residues.

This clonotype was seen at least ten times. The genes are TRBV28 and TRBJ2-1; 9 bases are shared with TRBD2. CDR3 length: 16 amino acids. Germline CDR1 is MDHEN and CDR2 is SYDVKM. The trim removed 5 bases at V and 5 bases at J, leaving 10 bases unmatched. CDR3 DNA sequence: TGTGCCAGCAGTCCTCCCGGGACTAGCCCCAACAATGAGCAGTTCTTC. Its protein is CASSPPGTSPNNEQFF.

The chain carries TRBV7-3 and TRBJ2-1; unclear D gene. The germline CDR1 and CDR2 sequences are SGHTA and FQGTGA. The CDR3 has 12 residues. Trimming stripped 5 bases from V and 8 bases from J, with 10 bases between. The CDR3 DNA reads TGTGCCAGCAGCCCCTTCGGCGATGAGCAGTTCTTC. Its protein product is CASSPFGDEQFF.